What follows are 13 T cell receptor beta chains derived from one specimen sequenced in a study of T cell repertoires in cytomegalovirus infection. TCRdb fed the reads into MiXCR, producing one record per CDR3 protein. The sample has 57,000 or so distinct CDR3 sequences, about 30% seen once. Their recognized antigens are unknown. The sequenced material came from PBMCs, sequenced either directly or after in vitro stimulation (not recorded which). These receptors originate from a human donor in good health (CMV status not recorded). Some clones in this sample may be carry-over from other donors' samples.

This clonotype was seen repeatedly, ten times or more. The chain recombines TRBV7-2 with TRBJ2-3; 8 bases fit TRBD2. The junction had 15 bases not matched to a gene; V was cut back by 5 bases and J by 5 bases. The CDR3 covers 17 residues. CDR1 and CDR2 (germline): SGHTA, FQGNSA. This chain's CDR3 is CASSPRRSRGVGDTQYF. The CDR3 DNA is TGTGCCAGCAGCCCACGACGCTCGCGGGGGGTTGGAGATACGCAGTATTTT.

In its sample, this clonotype was seen a few times. The chain employs TRBV6-5 and TRBJ1-5, with D possibly TRBD1 on 6 matching bases. There are 12 residues in the CDR3. Trimming stripped 7 bases from V and 6 bases from J, with 10 bases between. Germline lookup yields CDR1 MNHEY and CDR2 SVGAGI. The CDR3 DNA reads TGTGCCAGCAAACAACAGGGTCAGCCCCAGCATTTT. This sequence encodes CASKQQGQPQHF.

V gene TRBV5-1 combines with J gene TRBJ1-5, with D unresolved. V was trimmed by 4 bases and J by 3 bases, leaving 11 bases between them. The CDR3 loop spans 14 amino acids. The germline V gene has CDR1 SGHRS and CDR2 YFSETQ. The CDR3 DNA follows: TGCGCCAGCAGCGCGGGAGGGTTCAATCAGCCCCAGCATTTT. Its translation: CASSAGGFNQPQHF. Combining the CDR3 with reference TRBV5-1 and TRBJ1-5 gives the whole variable domain KAGVTQTPRYLIKTRGQQVTLSCSPISGHRSVSWYQQTPGQGLQFLFEYFSETQRNKGNFPGRFSGRQFSNSRSEMNVSTLELGDSALYLCASSAGGFNQPQHFGDGTRLSIL.

This clonotype was found many times. The chain has TRBV7-2 and TRBJ2-1; weak D call: TRBD2 (6 bases). CDR1 and CDR2 from the germline V gene are SGHTA and FQGNSA. V was trimmed by 4 bases and J by 8 bases, leaving 15 bases between them. The CDR3 spans 14 residues. CDR3 sequence: CASSSGQAGYEQFF. The CDR3 nucleotides are TGTGCCAGCAGCTCCGGGCAGGCGGGGTATGAGCAGTTCTTC. The variable domain in full, completed from reference TRBV7-2 and TRBJ2-1, reads GAGVSQSPSNKVTEKGKDVELRCDPISGHTALYWYRQSLGQGLEFLIYFQGNSAPDKSGLPSDRFSAERTGGSVSTLTIQRTQQEDSAVYLCASSSGQAGYEQFFGPGTRLTVL.

The chain is built from TRBV5-1 and TRBJ2-1, with 11 bases aligning to TRBD2. CDR3 length equals 15 residues. The germline CDR1 and CDR2 sequences are SGHRS and YFSETQ. V was pared by 1 base and J by 3 bases, with 0 bases of the junction left unmatched. The CDR3 reads CASSLLAGGYNEQFF. The CDR3 nucleotides are TGCGCCAGCAGCTTGCTAGCGGGGGGCTACAATGAGCAGTTCTTC. Together with reference TRBV5-1 and TRBJ2-1, the CDR3 gives the full variable domain: KAGVTQTPRYLIKTRGQQVTLSCSPISGHRSVSWYQQTPGQGLQFLFEYFSETQRNKGNFPGRFSGRQFSNSRSEMNVSTLELGDSALYLCASSLLAGGYNEQFFGPGTRLTVL.

The V gene is TRBV12-3 or TRBV12-4, the J gene TRBJ2-7; no clear D. The CDR3 length is 14 residues. The V end lost 6 bases, the J end lost 6 bases, and 18 bases lay between the germline ends. The CDR3 spells CASSSESPRSEQYF. For the CDR3, the DNA is TGTGCCAGCAGCTCCGAGTCCCCCCGGAGCGAGCAGTACTTC.

This clonotype appeared once. Written as DNA, the CDR3 is TGTGCCAGCATTCGGGGGCGGACACCGAACACCGGGGAGCTGTTTTTT. Translating it yields CASIRGRTPNTGELFF. V is TRBV2 and J is TRBJ2-2; TRBD1 or TRBD2 may be the D gene (6 bases each). The CDR3 runs 16 residues. V was trimmed by 7 bases and J by 0 bases, leaving 15 bases between them. The germline CDR1 and CDR2 sequences are SNHLY and FYNNEI.

This rearrangement joins TRBV28 to TRBJ2-5, with D unclear. The germline V gene encodes CDR1 MDHEN and CDR2 SYDVKM. V was clipped by 3 bases and J by 5 bases, with 13 bases between them. The CDR3 has 14 residues. CDR3 region: CASSLGGDQETQYF. CDR3 coding DNA: TGTGCCAGCAGTTTGGGTGGGGATCAGGAGACCCAGTACTTC.

This clonotype has just one count. The chain links TRBV7-4 to TRBJ1-1, with no clear D. Germline V gene data show CDR1 as SGHVT and CDR2 as SQSDAQ. Trimming took off 2 bases at V and 7 bases at J, with 11 bases between the two ends. The CDR3 consists of 13 residues. CDR3 region: CASSLPRHSEAFF. CDR3 coding DNA: TGTGCCAGCAGCTTACCTCGACACAGTGAAGCTTTCTTT.

In its sample, this clonotype was seen many times. The V call is TRBV7-2, the J call TRBJ2-3; D is possibly TRBD2 (5 bases). V lost 5 bases and J 2 bases, leaving 11 bases between the germline ends. This CDR3 is built from 14 residues. Germline V lookup: CDR1 SGHTA, CDR2 FQGNSA. The chain's CDR3 is CASSIRGDTDTQYF. CDR3 DNA: TGTGCCAGCAGCATCCGGGGTGACACAGATACGCAGTATTTT.

This rearrangement joins TRBV5-1 to TRBJ1-6; no definite D call. V dropped 4 bases and J dropped 6 bases, with 11 bases sitting between them. Germline assignment: CDR1 SGHRS and CDR2 YFSETQ. The CDR3 is 14 amino acids. As DNA, the CDR3 is TGCGCCAGCAGCACCGGACTTGGTAATTCACCCCTCCACTTT. This translates into CASSTGLGNSPLHF.

This clonotype was found many times. In DNA form, the CDR3 reads TGTGCCAGCAGCTCCCGGGGGCTTGGTGTGAATGAGCAGTTCTTC. It codes for CASSSRGLGVNEQFF. This chain links TRBV7-2 with TRBJ2-1; D may correspond to TRBD1 or TRBD2 (6 bases each). V lost 4 bases and J lost 7, with 17 bases in between. Germline CDR1 and CDR2: SGHTA and FQGNSA. The CDR3 spans 15 residues.

DNA of the CDR3: TGTGCCATCACCGGCGGGGGGACGGATGAGCAGTTCTTC. This sequence encodes CAITGGGTDEQFF. The gene calls are TRBV10-3 and TRBJ2-1, with 8 nucleotides matching TRBD2. CDR1 is ENHRY and CDR2 is SYGVKD in the germline V gene. The CDR3 extends over 13 amino acids. The V and J ends lost 7 bases and 8 bases, in that order; junction bases with no gene match: 7.